The 21 T cell receptor beta chains below were found in one sample sequenced in a study of OX40 agonist ivuxolimab in advanced cancers. The data were produced by immunoSEQ multiplex PCR, yet TCRdb's version contains in-frame clones alone and is incomplete. The sample shows tens of thousands of clones, around 90% of them seen only once. This sample comprised CD4+ or CD8+ T cells sorted from blood, obtained in a trial of the OX40 agonist ivuxolimab. These receptors originate from an adult with an advanced solid tumor such as melanoma, head and neck, liver or kidney cancer.

This clone was recorded once. This rearrangement joins TRBV9 to TRBJ2-3; 10 bases map to TRBD2. Unmatched junction bases numbered 6, after V lost 0 bases and J lost 5 bases. This CDR3 comprises 16 residues. Germline V CDR1 and CDR2: SGDLS, YYNGEE. The CDR3 region is CASSVASGSLIDTQYF. The DNA of the CDR3 is TGTGCCAGCAGCGTAGCTAGCGGGAGTTTGATAGATACGCAGTATTTT.

The chain employs TRBV10-3 and TRBJ2-2; a weak D match, TRBD1 (5 bases). In germline, CDR1 is ENHRY, CDR2 SYGVKD. V was cut by 0 bases and J by 3 bases, with 11 bases left in between. This CDR3 spans 16 amino acids. CDR3 protein: CAISESLRQHTGELFF. The CDR3 bases are TGTGCCATCAGTGAGTCGTTAAGACAGCACACCGGGGAGCTGTTTTTT.

This clone was counted once. The chain has TRBV6-5 and TRBJ2-2; D is perhaps TRBD1 (6 bases). This CDR3 comprises 14 residues. The ends were cut back, 7 bases at V and 3 bases at J, with 12 bases in the middle. The germline CDR1 and CDR2 sequences are MNHEY and SVGAGI. The CDR3 coding sequence is TGTGCCAGCACAAGGGCAGGGGACACCGGGGAGCTGTTTTTT. The encoded protein is CASTRAGDTGELFF.

This rearrangement joins TRBV5-1 to TRBJ2-1; TRBD1 agrees at 7 bases. CDR1 and CDR2 from the germline V gene are SGHRS and YFSETQ. This CDR3 has 15 residues. V gave up 0 bases and J gave up 2 bases; unmatched junction bases: 2. The CDR3 DNA reads as TGCGCCAGCAGCTTGGCGGGACAGACCTACAATGAGCAGTTCTTC. This gives the protein CASSLAGQTYNEQFF.

CDR3 region: CASRPDRDTQSPLHF. In DNA, the CDR3 is TGCGCCAGCAGACCGGACAGGGACACCCAATCACCCCTCCACTTT. The V call is TRBV10-2, the J call TRBJ1-6, with 8 positions matching TRBD1. Germline-derived CDR1 and CDR2 are WSHSY and SAAADI. The CDR3 covers 15 residues. V shed 6 bases, J shed 10 bases, and the junction held 11 bases outside the gene matches.

The chain combines TRBV5-1 with TRBJ1-1, with 11 positions matching TRBD1. J was trimmed by 10 bases and V by 5 bases; bases with no gene match: 13. Germline CDR1 and CDR2: SGHRS and YFSETQ. The CDR3 runs to 15 residues. CDR3 DNA: TGCGCCAGCAGATCAGCCGGGACAGGGGGTTCGAGAGCTTTCTTT. Translated: CASRSAGTGGSRAFF.

The chain joins TRBV7-2 to TRBJ2-7, with 16 bases that match TRBD2. Germline trimming cut 4 bases from V and 2 bases from J; bases unmatched to any gene: 5. The germline V gene encodes CDR1 SGHTA and CDR2 FQGNSA. This CDR3 is 17 amino acids long. As DNA, the CDR3 is TGTGCCAGCAGCTCCCGCGGGACTAGCGGGGGGGCCTACGAGCAGTACTTC. Translating gives CASSSRGTSGGAYEQYF.

The J gene is TRBJ2-7, the V gene TRBV28, with unresolved D. In germline, CDR1 is MDHEN, CDR2 SYDVKM. V lost 8 bases, J lost 6 bases, and 11 bases lay in between. This CDR3 has 11 amino acids. CDR3 protein: CASQIGGEQYF. The DNA for the CDR3 is TGTGCCAGCCAAATCGGCGGCGAGCAGTACTTC. Variable domain in full (rest from reference TRBV28 and TRBJ2-7): DVKVTQSSRYLVKRTGEKVFLECVQDMDHENMFWYRQDPGLGLRLIYFSYDVKMKEKGDIPEGYSVSREKKERFSLILESASTNQTSMYLCASQIGGEQYFGPGTRLTVT.

The J gene is TRBJ1-2, the V gene TRBV5-6, with D hard to call. The CDR3 is made up of 14 amino acids. Germline CDR1 reads SGHDT; CDR2 reads YYEEEE. V was clipped by 0 bases and J by 2 bases, with 8 bases between them. This CDR3 is CASSLGWENYGYTF. CDR3 bases: TGTGCCAGCAGCTTGGGGTGGGAGAACTATGGCTACACCTTC.

The chain carries TRBV6-6 and TRBJ2-5; D is unclear. The CDR3 loop spans 12 amino acids. Germline V CDR1 and CDR2: MNHNY, SVGAGI (reference sequence). The V gene lost 8 bases and the J gene lost 2 bases, with 9 bases spanning the gap. The CDR3 nucleotides are TGTGCCAGCTCCCCTGCTCAAGAGACCCAGTACTTC. Protein product: CASSPAQETQYF.

This clone showed up just a few times. The J gene is TRBJ1-2, the V gene TRBV19; no firm D call. Germline V gene lookup returns CDR1 LNHDA and CDR2 SQIVND (reference sequence). The V end lost 10 bases, the J end lost 7 bases, and 22 bases lay between the germline ends. The CDR3 has 14 residues. The CDR3 DNA reads TGTGCCACCCAACCCGACCCTACTCGAAGTGGCTACACCTTC. Translating gives CATQPDPTRSGYTF.

The rearrangement joins TRBV7-2 to TRBJ2-2, with a weak D call TRBD2 (5 bases). Germline values: CDR1 SGHTA, CDR2 FQGNSA. This CDR3 has 14 amino acids. The V end was cut by 1 base, the J end by 6 bases, with 9 bases between. The CDR3 DNA reads as TGTGCCAGCAGCTTAGGACTATCGTCCGGGGAGCTGTTTTTT. Residues: CASSLGLSSGELFF.

The J gene is TRBJ2-6, the V gene TRBV7-2, with TRBD1 matching over 11 bases. CDR3 length equals 16 residues. Germline CDR1 SGHTA, CDR2 FQGNSA. Trimming cost V 10 bases and J 3 bases; bases outside gene matches: 8. The CDR3 loop is CATGGQGASGANVLTF. CDR3 nucleotide sequence: TGTGCCACAGGAGGACAGGGGGCAAGTGGGGCCAACGTCCTGACTTTC.

V is TRBV7-2 and J is TRBJ2-5; 7 bases fit TRBD1. The tail of the sequence fits TRBJ2-7 better, so the J call may be wrong. The CDR3 runs to 15 residues. Germline assignment: CDR1 SGHTA and CDR2 FQGNSA. The CDR3 DNA sequence: TGTGCCAGCAGCTTAGGGACAGGCTCATCCTACGAGCAGTACTTC. Translation: CASSLGTGSSYEQYF.

Concerning this clone: This CDR3 is also generated by other DNA sequences in the sample. The rearrangement joins TRBV19 to TRBJ2-1, with 10 bases aligning to TRBD2. Trimming removed 5 bases from V and 8 bases from J; junction bases left unmatched: 12. This CDR3 region has 16 residues. Looked up from germline, CDR1 is LNHDA and CDR2 is SQIVND (reference sequence). The CDR3 loop is CASSDFSASGSDEQFF. DNA of the CDR3: TGTGCCAGTAGTGATTTCTCGGCTAGCGGGAGCGATGAGCAGTTCTTC.

This chain uses TRBV28 with TRBJ1-5; D remains unclear. The CDR3 consists of 12 residues. The V gene lost 6 bases and the J gene lost 6 bases, with 9 bases spanning the gap. Germline CDR1 reads MDHEN; CDR2 reads SYDVKM. The CDR3 loop is CASSSGPQPQHF. The CDR3 DNA sequence: TGTGCCAGCAGCTCCGGACCTCAGCCCCAGCATTTT.

The chain has TRBV11-2 and TRBJ2-1; 7 bases line up with TRBD2. The CDR3 consists of 14 residues. Unmatched junction bases numbered 5, after V lost 2 bases and J lost 7 bases. Germline loops: CDR1 SGHAT, CDR2 FQNNGV. Here the CDR3 reads CASSLRTRVNEQFF. The CDR3 DNA reads TGTGCCAGCAGCTTACGGACTAGGGTGAATGAGCAGTTCTTC.

The chain joins TRBV19 to TRBJ1-1; tentative D call: TRBD1 (5 bases). Trimming took off 5 bases at V and 4 bases at J, with 14 bases between the two ends. From germline, CDR1 is LNHDA and CDR2 SQIVND (reference sequence). The CDR3 contains 14 residues. CDR3 sequence: CASSYNGAGTEAFF. CDR3 DNA: TGTGCCAGTAGTTATAACGGGGCGGGCACTGAAGCTTTCTTT.

The sample holds one count of this clone. This sequence joins TRBV15 and TRBJ1-4, with D perhaps TRBD1 (6 bases). The CDR3 has 15 residues. CDR1 is LNHNV and CDR2 is YYDKDF in the germline V gene (reference sequence). The V end was cut by 5 bases, the J end by 8 bases, with 18 bases between. As DNA, the CDR3 is TGTGCCACCAGCTCCACCCGACAGGTGGCAGAAAAACTGTTTTTT. Translation: CATSSTRQVAEKLFF.

The CDR3 reads CASSIGGGTDTQYF. CDR3 coding DNA: TGTGCCAGTAGTATCGGGGGGGGCACAGATACGCAGTATTTT. V and J are TRBV19 and TRBJ2-3; the match to TRBD2 covers 8 bases. The length of the CDR3 is 14 residues. J gave up 1 base and V 3 bases, and 0 bases lay outside the gene matches. Germline values: CDR1 LNHDA, CDR2 SQIVND (reference sequence).

J is TRBJ2-5 and V is TRBV5-1; the D call may be TRBD1 or TRBD2 (6 bases each). Deletions cut 4 bases from V and 5 bases from J, with 15 bases between. Germline loops: CDR1 SGHRS, CDR2 YFSETQ. This CDR3 is 14 amino acids long. The CDR3 bases are TGCGCCAGCAGCCAATGGGGGGCTGGGGAGACCCAGTACTTC. Its translation: CASSQWGAGETQYF.